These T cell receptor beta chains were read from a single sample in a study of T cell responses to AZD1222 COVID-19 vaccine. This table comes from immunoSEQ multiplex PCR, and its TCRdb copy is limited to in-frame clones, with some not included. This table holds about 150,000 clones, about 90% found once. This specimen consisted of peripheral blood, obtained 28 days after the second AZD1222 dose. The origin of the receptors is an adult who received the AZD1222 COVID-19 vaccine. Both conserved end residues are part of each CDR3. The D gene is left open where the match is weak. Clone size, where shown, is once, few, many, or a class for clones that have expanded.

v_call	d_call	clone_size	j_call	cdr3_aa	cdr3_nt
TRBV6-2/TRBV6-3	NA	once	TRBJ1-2	CASRYPGGYGYTF	TGTGCCAGCAGATACCCCGGGGGGTATGGCTACACCTTC
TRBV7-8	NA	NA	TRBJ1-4	CASSLDGRQPDEKLFF	TGTGCCAGCAGCTTAGATGGAAGACAGCCGGATGAAAAACTGTTTTTT
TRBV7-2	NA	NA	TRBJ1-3	CASSPPSNTIYF	TGTGCCAGCAGCCCGCCCAGTAACACCATATATTTT
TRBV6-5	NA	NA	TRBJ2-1	CASSYVPSSVEQFF	TGTGCCAGCAGTTACGTCCCCTCTAGCGTTGAGCAGTTCTTC
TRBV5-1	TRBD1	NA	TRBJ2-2	CASRRTGNTGELFF	TGCGCCAGCAGGAGGACAGGGAACACCGGGGAGCTGTTTTTT
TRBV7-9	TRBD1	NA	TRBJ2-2	CASSQDRANTGELFF	TGTGCCAGCAGCCAAGACAGGGCGAACACCGGGGAGCTGTTTTTT
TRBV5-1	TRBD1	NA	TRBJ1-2	CASSPMDREGYTF	TGCGCCAGCAGCCCGATGGACAGGGAAGGCTACACCTTC
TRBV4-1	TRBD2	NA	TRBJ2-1	CASSQDRASGEQFF	TGCGCCAGCAGCCAAGATCGGGCTAGCGGTGAGCAGTTCTTC
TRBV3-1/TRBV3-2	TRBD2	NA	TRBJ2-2	CASSYGLGAGELFF	TGTGCCAGCAGTTACGGACTAGGTGCCGGGGAGCTGTTTTTT
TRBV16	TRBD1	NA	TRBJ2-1	CASSHRGLVQNEQFF	TGTGCCAGCAGCCATAGGGGGCTAGTACAGAATGAGCAGTTCTTC
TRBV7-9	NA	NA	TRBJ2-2	CASDRSGSRATGELFF	TGTGCCAGCGATAGGTCGGGTTCGAGGGCCACCGGGGAGCTGTTTTTT
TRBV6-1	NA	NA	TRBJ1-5	CASSDSSRNQPQHF	TGTGCCAGCAGTGACAGCTCAAGGAATCAGCCCCAGCATTTT
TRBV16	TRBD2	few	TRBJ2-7	CASSQIGLAGVYEQYF	TGTGCCAGCAGCCAGATCGGACTAGCGGGAGTGTACGAGCAGTACTTC
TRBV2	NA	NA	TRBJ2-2	CASSRDSITGELFF	TGTGCCAGCAGCCGGGACTCGATAACCGGGGAGCTGTTTTTT
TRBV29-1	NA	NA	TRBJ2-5	CSVGDGGAETQYF	TGCAGCGTTGGGGACGGAGGGGCGGAGACCCAGTACTTC
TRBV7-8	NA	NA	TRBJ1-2	CASSLAGANYGYTF	TGTGCCAGCAGCTTAGCGGGAGCTAACTATGGCTACACCTTC